Below are 22 T cell receptor beta chains sequenced from a single sample in a study of blood T cell repertoires in COVID-19. This table comes from immunoSEQ multiplex PCR, and its TCRdb copy is limited to in-frame clones, with some not included. The table has about 370,000 clones, almost 90% seen once. The sequenced sample consisted of peripheral blood. These TCRs come from a man younger than 35 with active or convalescent COVID-19.

This rearrangement joins TRBV6-2 or TRBV6-3 to TRBJ2-3, with D maybe TRBD1 (6 bases). Looked up from germline, CDR1 is MNHEY and CDR2 is SVGEGT. The ends were cut back, 2 bases at V and 0 bases at J, with 12 bases in the middle. The CDR3 length is 16 residues. Here the CDR3 reads CASSYGGRSSTDTQYF. The CDR3 DNA reads TGTGCCAGCAGTTACGGGGGCCGTTCTAGCACAGATACGCAGTATTTT.

The chain recombines TRBV30 with TRBJ1-5; tentative D call: TRBD1 (5 bases). V lost 0 bases to trimming and J lost 6 bases, with 12 bases between them. Germline CDR1 and CDR2: GTSNPN and SVGIG (reference sequence). CDR3 length: 14 residues. Written as DNA, the CDR3 is TGTGCCTGGAGTGTACACGCAGGGTTTCAGCCCCAGCATTTT. Protein: CAWSVHAGFQPQHF.

The chain employs TRBV7-3 and TRBJ2-5; D gene unclear. This CDR3 spans 15 amino acids. The germline V gene has CDR1 SGHTA and CDR2 FQGTGA. With 4 bases removed from V and 5 bases from J, the gap between germline ends came to 17 bases. This chain's CDR3 is CASSSNDLAGETQYF. The CDR3 DNA sequence: TGTGCCAGCAGCTCGAATGACTTAGCCGGCGAGACCCAGTACTTC.

The rearrangement uses TRBV28 and TRBJ1-1; D is perhaps TRBD1 (6 bases). The CDR3 is 15 amino acids. Trimming shortened V by 4 bases and J by 8 bases, and 20 bases separated the two germline ends. Looked up from germline, CDR1 is MDHEN and CDR2 is SYDVKM. The CDR3 loop is CASSSIGVGAGEAFF. The DNA of the CDR3 is TGTGCCAGCAGTTCAATAGGGGTGGGGGCTGGGGAAGCTTTCTTT.

The chain carries TRBV24-1 and TRBJ2-1; 9 positions agree with TRBD2. CDR3 length: 16 amino acids. Germline V CDR1 and CDR2: KGHDR, SFDVKD. J was trimmed by 5 bases and V by 4 bases; bases with no gene match: 8. This CDR3 is CATSDSGLALHNEQFF. The CDR3 DNA is TGTGCCACCAGTGACTCCGGACTAGCGCTGCACAATGAGCAGTTCTTC.

The chain recombines TRBV11-2 with TRBJ1-2; tentatively, D is TRBD1 (6 bases). This CDR3 spans 16 amino acids. V lost 3 bases, J lost 2 bases, and 16 bases lay in between. Per germline, CDR1 SGHAT and CDR2 FQNNGV. In DNA, the CDR3 is TGTGCCAGCAGCTTCAGATCGGGACAACAGAACTATGGCTACACCTTC. This codes for CASSFRSGQQNYGYTF.

This clone was recorded once. V usage is TRBV19 and J usage is TRBJ2-2, with 7 bases aligning to TRBD2. The germline CDR1 and CDR2 sequences are LNHDA and SQIVND (reference sequence). CDR3 length: 18 residues. The V gene end was trimmed by 5 bases and the J gene end by 0 bases; junction bases not matched to a gene: 12. CDR3 in DNA: TGTGCCAGTAGTCCCTCGGTAGCGGGTTGGCCGAACACCGGGGAGCTGTTTTTT. This encodes CASSPSVAGWPNTGELFF. Full variable domain (outside the CDR3, taken from reference TRBV19 and TRBJ2-2): DGGITQSPKYLFRKEGQNVTLSCEQNLNHDAMYWYRQDPGQGLRLIYYSQIVNDFQKGDIAEGYSVSREKKESFPLTVTSAQKNPTAFYLCASSPSVAGWPNTGELFFGEGSRLTVL.

The chain joins TRBV11-2 to TRBJ1-5; no definite D call. Germline values: CDR1 SGHAT, CDR2 FQNNGV. Trimming removed 0 bases at V and 5 bases at J, with 5 bases between. The CDR3 is made up of 13 amino acids. DNA of the CDR3: TGTGCCAGCAGCTTAGATCCCTATCAGCCCCAGCATTTT. Its protein product is CASSLDPYQPQHF.

The gene calls are TRBV6-2 or TRBV6-3 and TRBJ2-7; D gene unclear. This CDR3 spans 13 amino acids. V was clipped by 2 bases and J by 0 bases, with 5 bases between them. Germline CDR1 and CDR2: MNHEY and SVGEGT. As DNA, the CDR3 is TGTGCCAGCAGTTACGCGTACTCCTACGAGCAGTACTTC. Translated, it gives CASSYAYSYEQYF.

This clone appeared a few times. The rearrangement joins TRBV6-2 or TRBV6-3 to TRBJ2-2, with D tentatively TRBD2 (5 bases). Germline lookup yields CDR1 MNHEY and CDR2 SVGEGT. Trimming removed 6 bases from V and 5 bases from J, with 16 bases in between. This CDR3 spans 15 amino acids. The CDR3: CASSLREGRTGELFF. The CDR3 bases are TGTGCCAGCAGCCTTCGAGAGGGTAGAACCGGGGAGCTGTTTTTT.

V gene TRBV4-2 combines with J gene TRBJ1-2; D is perhaps TRBD1 (6 bases). Between the trimmed V and J ends, which lost 1 base and 5 bases, there was a span of 20 bases. Germline CDR1 reads LGHNA; CDR2 reads YNFKEQ. The CDR3 sequence is 17 residues long. CDR3 DNA sequence: TGTGCCAGCAGCCAAGTGGTACGGGAACAGGGCCCTTATGGCTACACCTTC. Protein product: CASSQVVREQGPYGYTF.

The chain couples TRBV6-6 to TRBJ1-5; TRBD1 agrees at 8 bases. Per germline, CDR1 MNHNY and CDR2 SVGAGI (reference sequence). This CDR3 has 12 amino acids. J was trimmed by 6 bases and V by 8 bases; bases with no gene match: 3. The CDR3 coding sequence is TGTGCCAGCCAACAGGGGGGTCAGCCCCAGCATTTT. This translates into CASQQGGQPQHF.

This clone was counted a few times. The chain links TRBV29-1 to TRBJ2-7; D remains ambiguous. The CDR3 has 12 amino acids. Germline CDR1 and CDR2: SQVTM and ANQGSEA. Trimming removed 2 bases from V and 3 bases from J, with 8 bases in between. CDR3 region: CSVEMSDYEQYF. The CDR3 nucleotides are TGCAGCGTTGAAATGAGCGACTACGAGCAGTACTTC.

The V gene is TRBV9, the J gene TRBJ1-1; D might be TRBD1 (6 bases). Germline-derived CDR1 and CDR2 are SGDLS and YYNGEE. Trimming took off 4 bases at V and 5 bases at J, with 12 bases between the two ends. This CDR3 region has 13 residues. CDR3 DNA sequence: TGTGCCAGCAGCTCCTTGACAGGAACTGAAGCTTTCTTT. Translating gives CASSSLTGTEAFF.

This clone has just a few counts. The V and J genes are TRBV5-1 and TRBJ1-5; tentatively, D is TRBD1 (5 bases). Trimming took 0 bases from V and 7 from J, leaving 11 bases between them. Germline CDR1 reads SGHRS; CDR2 reads YFSETQ. This CDR3 region has 14 residues. The CDR3 sequence: CASSLDGSGQPQHF. The CDR3 nucleotides are TGCGCCAGCAGCTTGGACGGGTCAGGGCAGCCCCAGCATTTT.

The chain combines TRBV4-1 with TRBJ1-1; D is possibly TRBD1 (6 bases). V gave up 1 base and J gave up 1 base, with 16 bases separating them. Germline assignment: CDR1 MGHRA and CDR2 YSYEKL. This CDR3 is built from 17 residues. Here the CDR3 DNA reads TGCGCCAGCAGCCAAGGACAGGTGATGAAAACGAACACTGAAGCTTTCTTT. Its protein product is CASSQGQVMKTNTEAFF.

This clone is a singleton in its sample. The chain couples TRBV5-5 to TRBJ2-2; the match to TRBD2 covers 12 bases. The CDR3 consists of 18 residues. Germline CDR1 reads SGHKS; CDR2 reads YYEKEE (reference sequence). Trimming took 1 base from V and 4 from J; bases not matched to a gene: 8. The CDR3 DNA follows: TGTGCCAGCAGCTTGTTTTCCGGGACTAGCGGGTCCACCGGGGAGCTGTTTTTT. Amino acids: CASSLFSGTSGSTGELFF.

Written as DNA, the CDR3 is TGTGCCAGCAGTTTCCCTCAAGGAGGTGGGTACGAGCAGTACTTC. This gives the protein CASSFPQGGGYEQYF. The gene calls are TRBV28 and TRBJ2-7; a possible D gene is TRBD2 (5 bases). With 3 bases removed from V and 4 bases from J, the gap between germline ends came to 16 bases. CDR3 length equals 15 residues. Germline V gives CDR1 MDHEN, CDR2 SYDVKM.

This clone was found a few times. This chain uses TRBV7-2 with TRBJ2-7, with 8 nucleotides matching TRBD2. J was trimmed by 0 bases and V by 3 bases; bases with no gene match: 4. CDR1 is SGHTA, CDR2 FQGNSA, per germline. The CDR3 runs 15 residues. CDR3 residues: CASSFASGYSYEQYF. The CDR3 nucleotides read TGTGCCAGCAGCTTCGCTAGCGGGTACTCCTACGAGCAGTACTTC.

V is TRBV19 and J is TRBJ2-1; 8 bases agree with TRBD2. Germline CDR1 is LNHDA and CDR2 is SQIVND (reference sequence). V lost 7 bases to trimming and J lost 10 bases; unmatched junction nucleotides: 9. The CDR3 is 13 residues long. For the CDR3, the DNA is TGTGCCAGTATTCGTCGGGGGGGGCACGAGCAGTTCTTC. Residues: CASIRRGGHEQFF. Complete variable domain (other parts from reference TRBV19 and TRBJ2-1): DGGITQSPKYLFRKEGQNVTLSCEQNLNHDAMYWYRQDPGQGLRLIYYSQIVNDFQKGDIAEGYSVSREKKESFPLTVTSAQKNPTAFYLCASIRRGGHEQFFGPGTRLTVL.

This clone was recorded once. V and J are TRBV21-1 and TRBJ2-3; TRBD2, the D gene given by the table, was not confirmed from the DNA. TRBV21-1 is reported as a pseudogene. The CDR3 loop spans 14 amino acids. The CDR3 DNA is TGTGCCAGCAGCAAAATCGAGGAGGCGGATACGCAGTATTTT. Encoded protein: CASSKIEEADTQYF.

The J gene is TRBJ1-2, the V gene TRBV28, with TRBD1 matching 10 bases. Germline CDR1 reads MDHEN; CDR2 reads SYDVKM. The V segment lost 6 bases and the J segment 7 bases; nucleotides outside the gene matches: 8. The CDR3 sequence is 14 residues long. Here the CDR3 reads CASRPQGQGFGYTF. The CDR3 coding sequence is TGTGCCAGCAGGCCCCAGGGACAGGGGTTTGGCTACACCTTC.